These T cell receptor beta chains were read from a single sample in a study of T cells in Graves' hyperthyroidism and ophthalmopathy. From the multiplex PCR reads, TCRdb called clonotypes with MiXCR, one entry per CDR3 protein. The table includes fewer than 500,000 distinct CDR3 sequences, approximately 13% detected once. Sequenced material: blood. Every receptor here comes from a man aged 25-40 years with Graves' hyperthyroidism that later progressed to Graves' ophthalmopathy. The conserved cysteine and the conserved F or W are not part of the CDR3 here. Each record gives: D gene, J gene, V gene, CDR3 protein. A D gene is named only where the DNA matches it firmly.

>TRBD2|TRBJ2-2|TRBV12-3/TRBV12-4
ASSFGGLPITGELF
>NA|TRBJ1-5|TRBV12-3/TRBV12-4
ASSKQWNQPQH
>NA|TRBJ1-1|TRBV24-1
ATSDDGYTEAF
>TRBD2|TRBJ2-7|TRBV7-9
ASSGTSGGYSYEQY
>TRBD1|TRBJ2-1|TRBV20-1
SARNFGDRGGYNEQF
>NA|TRBJ1-5|TRBV12-3/TRBV12-4
ASSFGGTWQPQH
>NA|TRBJ2-2|TRBV28
ATLQGNTGELF
>NA|TRBJ1-1|TRBV10-1
AIKIHPQAGNTEAF
>TRBD2|TRBJ2-4|TRBV28
ASSLLAGGNIQY
>TRBD1|TRBJ2-5|TRBV12-3/TRBV12-4
ASSFDRAQETQY
>NA|TRBJ2-7|TRBV12-5
ASGLGDPYEQY
>NA|TRBJ2-1|TRBV7-8
ASREVGGFYNEQF
>NA|TRBJ2-1|TRBV7-9
ASSFGTASYNEQF
>TRBD2|TRBJ2-3|TRBV12-3/TRBV12-4
ASSGTSGNTDTQY
>NA|TRBJ1-1|TRBV6-5
ASSYDGQLEAF
>TRBD1|TRBJ2-1|TRBV6-1
ASIGTGSYNEQF
>NA|TRBJ2-7|TRBV19
ASSMGQNSYEQY
>NA|TRBJ2-3|TRBV10-2
ASRTDFTDTQY
>NA|TRBJ2-7|TRBV6-1
ASSPAVSYEQY
>NA|TRBJ1-3|TRBV7-9
ASSSLTSSGNTIY
>NA|TRBJ1-2|TRBV30
AWSAIPSVPYT
>TRBD1|TRBJ1-2|TRBV10-3
AISGDREMIFGYT
>NA|TRBJ1-6|TRBV6-1
ASSGTFQNSPLH
>NA|TRBJ1-5|TRBV12-3/TRBV12-4
ASRQWDSNQPQH
>NA|TRBJ2-5|TRBV11-2
AGSTYEETQY
>NA|TRBJ2-2|TRBV2
ASSTGRTGELF
>NA|TRBJ2-2|TRBV12-3/TRBV12-4
ASSLLDWHPGELF
>NA|TRBJ1-1|TRBV5-6
ASSAMQAEAF
>NA|TRBJ1-2|TRBV12-3/TRBV12-4
ASSFSGSLTNYGYT
>TRBD2|TRBJ2-1|TRBV5-1
ASSAGLGPNEQF
>TRBD1|TRBJ1-1|TRBV12-3/TRBV12-4
ASSLRTGGTQNTEAF